The sequence of this T cell receptor (beta chain) was determined in a study of shared clonotypes between healthy human individuals. General observations from the study: Large depth notwithstanding, sorted-subset sequencing proved incomplete by rarefaction. Sampling used blood alone; tissue repertoires probably differ. Clonotypes that were shared across a handful of donors made up 4% to 6% of naive CD4 clonotypes. Since donors were few, the genetic and exposure-history diversity represented was limited.

Naive CD8 cells, CD45RO-negative and positively selected for CCR7, excluded terminally differentiated effector memory CD45RA+ cells. About this clone itself: Antigen specificity is unknown.

Profiling relied on immunoSEQ multiplex PCR, and the TCRdb table lists in-frame clones only, not all of them. Of about 680,000 clones in the sample, just over 90% were seen once. Germline CDR1 MNHEY, CDR2 SMNVEV (reference sequence). The CDR3 extends over 15 amino acids. V gave up 4 bases and J gave up 5 bases, with 15 bases separating them. This chain uses TRBV27 with TRBJ2-1; D might be TRBD1 (5 bases). Sequenced sample: naive CD8+ T cells sorted from blood. The source is a man aged 25-45 years in good health. For the CDR3, the DNA is TGTGCCAGCAGTTACTCTAAAACAGGAAACAATGAGCAGTTCTTC. Encoded protein: CASSYSKTGNNEQFF.